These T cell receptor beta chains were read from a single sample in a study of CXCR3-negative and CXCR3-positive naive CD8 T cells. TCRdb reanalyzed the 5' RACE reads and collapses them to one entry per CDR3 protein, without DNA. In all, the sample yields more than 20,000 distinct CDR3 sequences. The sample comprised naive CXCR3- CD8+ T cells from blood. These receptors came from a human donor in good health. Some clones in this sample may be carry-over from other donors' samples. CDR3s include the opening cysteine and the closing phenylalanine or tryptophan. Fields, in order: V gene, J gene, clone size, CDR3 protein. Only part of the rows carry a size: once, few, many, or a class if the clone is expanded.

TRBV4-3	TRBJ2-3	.	CASSQDPYARAISDTQYF
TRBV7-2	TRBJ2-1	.	CASSLARGAHHNEQFF
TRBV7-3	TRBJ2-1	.	CASSLQGGPNNEQFF
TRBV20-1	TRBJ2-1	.	CSAYGRHRGGNEQFF
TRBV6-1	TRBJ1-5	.	CASSVVGGYSNQPQHF
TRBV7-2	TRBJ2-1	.	CASNIVLHNEQFF
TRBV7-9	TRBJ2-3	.	CASSDSSSTDTQYF
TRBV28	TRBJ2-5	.	CASSYPGEYQETQYF
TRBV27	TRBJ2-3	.	CASSLSTADTQYF
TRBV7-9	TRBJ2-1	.	CASSPQGDGGAYNEQFF
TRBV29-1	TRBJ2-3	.	CSVEGTSFPDTQYF
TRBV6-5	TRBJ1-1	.	CASSTGPGEAFF
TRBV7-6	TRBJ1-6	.	CASSRDRSSYNSPLHF
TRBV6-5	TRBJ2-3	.	CASSYGESDTQYF
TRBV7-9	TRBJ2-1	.	CASSPTGTSGGSSYNEQFF
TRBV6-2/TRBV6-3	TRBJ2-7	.	CASSGDSSSYEQYF
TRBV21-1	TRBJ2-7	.	CASSKGLAGCYEQYF
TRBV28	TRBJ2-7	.	CASSNLAGRSWQYF
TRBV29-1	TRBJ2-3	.	CSVPGTSGTDTQYF
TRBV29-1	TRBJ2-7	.	CSVNSRDYEQYF
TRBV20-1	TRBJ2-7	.	CSARHLETYEQYF
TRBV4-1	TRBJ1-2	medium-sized	CASSQDGVRGNGYTF
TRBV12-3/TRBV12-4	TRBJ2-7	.	CASSLGLAPYEQYF
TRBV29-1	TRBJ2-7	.	CSILAGDSYEQYF
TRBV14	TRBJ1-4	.	CASSQEPWVSTGTFEKLFF
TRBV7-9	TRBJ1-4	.	CASSLPGSDEKLFF
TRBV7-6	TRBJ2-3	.	CASSLATGAADTQYF
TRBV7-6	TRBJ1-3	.	CASSLPSTGGNTIYF
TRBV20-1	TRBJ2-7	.	CSARGPTSYEQYF
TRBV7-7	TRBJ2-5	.	CASSLEGTGRETQYF
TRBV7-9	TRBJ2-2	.	CASSSIAGPNTGELFF
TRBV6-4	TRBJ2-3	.	CASSDSSRGPTDTQYF
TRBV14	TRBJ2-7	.	CASSPQSRGTYEQYF
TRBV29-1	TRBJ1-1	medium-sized	CSAKYPYASFEAFF
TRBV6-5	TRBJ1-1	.	CASRTDRDGEAFF